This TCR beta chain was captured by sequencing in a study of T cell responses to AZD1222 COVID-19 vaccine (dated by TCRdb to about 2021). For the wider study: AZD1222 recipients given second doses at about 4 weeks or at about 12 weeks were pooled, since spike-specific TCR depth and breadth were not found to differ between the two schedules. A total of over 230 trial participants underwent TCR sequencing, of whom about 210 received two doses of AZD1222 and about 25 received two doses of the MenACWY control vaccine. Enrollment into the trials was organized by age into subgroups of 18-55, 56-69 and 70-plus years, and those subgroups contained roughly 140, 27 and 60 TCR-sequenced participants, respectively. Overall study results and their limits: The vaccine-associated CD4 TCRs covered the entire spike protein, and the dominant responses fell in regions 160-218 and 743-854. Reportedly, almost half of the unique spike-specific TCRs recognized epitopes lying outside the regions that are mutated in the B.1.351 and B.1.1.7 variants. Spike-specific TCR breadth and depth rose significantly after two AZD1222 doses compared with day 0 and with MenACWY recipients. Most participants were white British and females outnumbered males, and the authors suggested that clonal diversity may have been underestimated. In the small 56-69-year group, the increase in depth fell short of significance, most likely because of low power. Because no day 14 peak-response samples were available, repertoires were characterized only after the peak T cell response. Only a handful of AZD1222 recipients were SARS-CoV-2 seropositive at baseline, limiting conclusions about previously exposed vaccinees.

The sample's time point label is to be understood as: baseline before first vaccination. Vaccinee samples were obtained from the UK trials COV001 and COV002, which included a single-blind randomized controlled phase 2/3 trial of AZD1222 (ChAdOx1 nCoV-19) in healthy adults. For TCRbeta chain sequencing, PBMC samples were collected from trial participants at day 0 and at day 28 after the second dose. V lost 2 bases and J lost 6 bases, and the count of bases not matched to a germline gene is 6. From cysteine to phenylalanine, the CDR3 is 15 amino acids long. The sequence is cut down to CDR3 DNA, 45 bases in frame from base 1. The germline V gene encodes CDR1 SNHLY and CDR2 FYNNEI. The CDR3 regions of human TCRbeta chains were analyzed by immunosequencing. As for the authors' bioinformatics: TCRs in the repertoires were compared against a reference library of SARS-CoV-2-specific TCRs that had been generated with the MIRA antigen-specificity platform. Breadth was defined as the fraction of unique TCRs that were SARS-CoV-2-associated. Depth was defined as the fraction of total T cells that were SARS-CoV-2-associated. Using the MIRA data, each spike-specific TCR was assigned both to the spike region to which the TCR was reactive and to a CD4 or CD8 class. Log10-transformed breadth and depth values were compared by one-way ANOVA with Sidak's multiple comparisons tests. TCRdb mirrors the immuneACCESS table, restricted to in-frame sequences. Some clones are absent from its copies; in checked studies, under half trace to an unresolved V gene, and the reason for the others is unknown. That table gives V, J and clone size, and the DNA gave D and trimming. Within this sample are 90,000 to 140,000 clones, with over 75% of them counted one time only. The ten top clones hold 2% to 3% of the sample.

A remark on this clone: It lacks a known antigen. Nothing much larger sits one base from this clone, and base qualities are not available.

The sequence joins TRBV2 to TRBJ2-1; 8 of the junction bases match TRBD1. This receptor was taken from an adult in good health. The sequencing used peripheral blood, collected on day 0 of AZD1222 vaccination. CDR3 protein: CASSEIWGQANEQFF. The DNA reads TGTGCCAGCAGTGAAATTTGGGGACAGGCCAATGAGCAGTTCTTC. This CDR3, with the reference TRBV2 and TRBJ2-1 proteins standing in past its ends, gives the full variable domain EPEVTQTPSHQVTQMGQEVILRCVPISNHLYFYWYRQILGQKVEFLVSFYNNEISEKSEIFDDQFSVERPDGSNFTLKIRSTKLEDSAMYFCASSEIWGQANEQFFGPGTRLTVL.